This TCR beta chain derives from a study of shared clonotypes between healthy human individuals. Trimming removed 2 bases at V and 11 bases at J, with 13 bases between. CDR3 length: 13 amino acids. The germline CDR1 and CDR2 sequences are MNHEY and SMNVEV (reference sequence). Naive CD8 isolation took CD45RO-negative cells positively selected for CCR7 and excluded terminally differentiated effector memory CD45RA+ cells. Measured with immunoSEQ multiplex PCR; TCRdb has only the in-frame clones, and not every one. The sample holds under 700,000 clones, roughly 95% seen once. Sequencing was carried out using naive CD8+ T cells sorted from blood. This sequence was found in a woman in her twenties or thirties in good health. V is TRBV27 and J is TRBJ2-1; D remains unclear. The CDR3 sequence is CASSLVQAPQQFF. The CDR3 nucleotides are TGTGCCAGCAGTTTAGTTCAGGCCCCGCAGCAGTTCTTC.